These 3 T cell receptor beta chains came from one sample sequenced in a study of T cells after yellow fever vaccination. TCRdb re-analysed the 5' RACE reads in MiXCR, keeping a single row per CDR3 protein. The table lists around 140,000 distinct CDR3 sequences, 7.7% of them singletons. The sequencing here drew on CD4+ T cells sorted from PBMCs, taken 5 days after the yellow fever booster vaccination. These TCRs come from a man aged 25-45 years who received the YFV17D yellow fever vaccine.

This clonotype has at least ten counts. CDR3 region: CASSETLSGRAGTDTQYF. In DNA form, the CDR3 reads TGTGCCAGCAGCGAGACCCTTAGCGGGAGGGCCGGGACAGATACGCAGTATTTT. V is TRBV9 and J is TRBJ2-3; the match to TRBD2 covers 11 bases. Germline CDR1 is SGDLS and CDR2 is YYNGEE. The V segment lost 3 bases and the J segment 3 bases; nucleotides outside the gene matches: 12. The CDR3 length is 18 residues.

V gene TRBV20-1 combines with J gene TRBJ2-1; weak D call: TRBD2 (6 bases). V gave up 4 bases and J gave up 1 base, with 8 bases separating them. The germline V gene has CDR1 DFQATT and CDR2 SNEGSKA (reference sequence). The CDR3 sequence is 13 residues long. CDR3 nucleotide sequence: TGCAGTGCTACGGGAGAATCCTACAATGAGCAGTTCTTC. Translated: CSATGESYNEQFF.

Of note for this clonotype: A much larger clone is a single base away; this may be a read error. The chain is built from TRBV24-1 and TRBJ2-2; D ambiguous. The CDR3 loop spans 15 amino acids. The V end lost 9 bases, the J end lost 0 bases, and 13 bases lay between the germline ends. CDR1 is KGHDR and CDR2 is SFDVKD in the germline V gene. CDR3 amino acids: CATGGTRPNTGELFF. CDR3 nucleotides: TGTGCCACCGGTGGAACCAGACCGAACACCGGGGAGCTGTTTTTT.